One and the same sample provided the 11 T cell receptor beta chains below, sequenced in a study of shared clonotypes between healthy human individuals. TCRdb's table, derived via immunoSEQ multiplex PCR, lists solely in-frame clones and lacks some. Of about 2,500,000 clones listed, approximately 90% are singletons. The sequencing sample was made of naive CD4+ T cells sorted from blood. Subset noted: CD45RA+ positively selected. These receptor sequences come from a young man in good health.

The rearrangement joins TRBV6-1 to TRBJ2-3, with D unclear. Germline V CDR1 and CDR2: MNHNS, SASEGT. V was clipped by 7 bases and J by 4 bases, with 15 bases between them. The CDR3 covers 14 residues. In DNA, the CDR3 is TGTGCCAGCATACAAAACGTAGTTGCAGATACGCAGTATTTT. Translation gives CASIQNVVADTQYF.

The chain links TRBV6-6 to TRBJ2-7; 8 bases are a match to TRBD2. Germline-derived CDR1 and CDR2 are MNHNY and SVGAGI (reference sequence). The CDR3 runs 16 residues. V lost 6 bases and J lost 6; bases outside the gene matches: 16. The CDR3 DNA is TGTGCCAGCAGCCTCGGCCTGGGACTAGACTCCGGCGAGCAGTACTTC. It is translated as CASSLGLGLDSGEQYF.

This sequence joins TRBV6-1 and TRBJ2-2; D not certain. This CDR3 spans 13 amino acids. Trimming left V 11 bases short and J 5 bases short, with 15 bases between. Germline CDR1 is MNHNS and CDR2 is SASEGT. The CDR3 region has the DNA TGTGCCCACCAGCGTCCAGGAACCGGGGAGCTGTTTTTT. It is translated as CAHQRPGTGELFF.

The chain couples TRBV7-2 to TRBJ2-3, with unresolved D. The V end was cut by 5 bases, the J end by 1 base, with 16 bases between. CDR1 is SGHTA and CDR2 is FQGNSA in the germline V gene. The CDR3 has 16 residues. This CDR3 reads CASSIHSGSGTDTQYF. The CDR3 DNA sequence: TGTGCCAGCAGCATACACTCTGGGTCTGGCACAGATACGCAGTATTTT.

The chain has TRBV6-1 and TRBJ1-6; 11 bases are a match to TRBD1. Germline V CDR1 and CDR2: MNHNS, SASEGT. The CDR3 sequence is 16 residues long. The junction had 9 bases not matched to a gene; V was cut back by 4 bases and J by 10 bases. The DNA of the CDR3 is TGTGCCAGCAGTGGGACAGGGGGCAGATCGGGATCACCCCTCCACTTT. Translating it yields CASSGTGGRSGSPLHF.

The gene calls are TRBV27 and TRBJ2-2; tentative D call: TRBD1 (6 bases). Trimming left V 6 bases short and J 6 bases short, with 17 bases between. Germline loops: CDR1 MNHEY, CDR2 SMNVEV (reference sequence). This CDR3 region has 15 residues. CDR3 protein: CASRSQGSGSGELFF. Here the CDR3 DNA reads TGTGCCAGCAGATCGCAGGGGAGTGGATCCGGGGAGCTGTTTTTT.

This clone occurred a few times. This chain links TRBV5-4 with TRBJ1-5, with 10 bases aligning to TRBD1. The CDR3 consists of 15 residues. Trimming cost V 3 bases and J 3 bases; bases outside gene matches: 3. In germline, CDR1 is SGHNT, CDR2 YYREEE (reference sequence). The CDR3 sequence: CASSSGTGANQPQHF. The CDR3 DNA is TGTGCCAGCAGCTCCGGGACAGGGGCCAATCAGCCCCAGCATTTT. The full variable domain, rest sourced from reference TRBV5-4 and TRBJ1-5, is ETGVTQSPTHLIKTRGQQVTLRCSSQSGHNTVSWYQQALGQGPQFIFQYYREEENGRGNFPPRFSGLQFPNYSSELNVNALELDDSALYLCASSSGTGANQPQHFGDGTRLSIL.

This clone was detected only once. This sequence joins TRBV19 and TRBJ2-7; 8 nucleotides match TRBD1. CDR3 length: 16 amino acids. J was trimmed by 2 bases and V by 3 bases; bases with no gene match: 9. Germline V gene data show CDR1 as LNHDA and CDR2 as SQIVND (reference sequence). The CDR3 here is CASSMSGQGQTYEQYF. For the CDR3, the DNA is TGTGCCAGTAGTATGTCTGGACAGGGCCAGACCTACGAGCAGTACTTC. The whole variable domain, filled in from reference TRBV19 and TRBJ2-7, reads DGGITQSPKYLFRKEGQNVTLSCEQNLNHDAMYWYRQDPGQGLRLIYYSQIVNDFQKGDIAEGYSVSREKKESFPLTVTSAQKNPTAFYLCASSMSGQGQTYEQYFGPGTRLTVT.

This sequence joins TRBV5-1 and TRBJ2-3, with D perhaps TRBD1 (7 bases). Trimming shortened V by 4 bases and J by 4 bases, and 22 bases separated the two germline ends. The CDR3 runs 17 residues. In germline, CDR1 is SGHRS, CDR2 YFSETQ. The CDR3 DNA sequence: TGCGCCAGCAGCCCCGCCATCGCAGGGGGAGGTCCAGATACGCAGTATTTT. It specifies CASSPAIAGGGPDTQYF.

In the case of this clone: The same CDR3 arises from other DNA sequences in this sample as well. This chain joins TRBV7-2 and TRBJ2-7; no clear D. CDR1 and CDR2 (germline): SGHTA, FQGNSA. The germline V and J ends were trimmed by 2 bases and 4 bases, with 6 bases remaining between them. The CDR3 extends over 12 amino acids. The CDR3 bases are TGTGCCAGCAGCTTAACCGGGTACGAGCAGTACTTC. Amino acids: CASSLTGYEQYF.

Written as DNA, the CDR3 is TGTGCCAGTAGTCTCCGCCAAGGGGGCAAGGATACGCAGTATTTT. Amino acid sequence: CASSLRQGGKDTQYF. The chain couples TRBV19 to TRBJ2-3, with 7 bases fitting TRBD1. Looked up from germline, CDR1 is LNHDA and CDR2 is SQIVND (reference sequence). The CDR3 has 15 amino acids. J was trimmed by 6 bases and V by 5 bases; bases with no gene match: 11.